This T cell receptor beta chain appears in the sequencing data of a study of post-analysis software for immune sequencing data. General study results and limits: Included in a set of five TRBV segments more frequent in patients than controls were TRBV5-6, TRBV5-1 and TRBV20-1.

The CDR3 totals 13 residues. V was cut by 0 bases and J by 11 bases, with 11 bases left in between. Tagging with unique molecular identifiers was a feature of the TCR beta cDNA libraries. Between about 0.95 and 11 million T cells gave rise to approximately 520,000 cDNA molecules. TCRdb passed the PCR reads through MiXCR, listing each CDR3 protein once. The sample has 350,000 to 500,000 distinct CDR3 sequences; approximately 39% are singletons. On this clonotype: What it binds is unknown.

This rearrangement joins TRBV12-3 or TRBV12-4 to TRBJ2-4, with D possibly matching TRBD1 (5 bases). Sequenced sample: blood. This TCR came from a girl aged 2 to 10 with multiple sclerosis. CDR3 sequence (DNA): TGTGCCAGCAGTTTAGCCCAGGGTGGCGTTCAGTACTTC. It codes for CASSLAQGGVQYF.